Listed below are T cell receptor beta chains from one sample, sequenced in a study of blood T cell repertoires in COVID-19. The assay was immunoSEQ multiplex PCR, and TCRdb's table has in-frame clones only and misses some. The profile shows under 250,000 clones, about 89% of them singletons. Sequencing was performed on peripheral blood. These TCRs come from a woman aged 55-75 years who had recovered from COVID-19. Each CDR3 is given without its conserved first and last residue. Fields, in order: CDR3 length, V gene, CDR3 protein.

13	TRBV3-1/TRBV3-2	ASSRSGVAKNIQY
15	TRBV3-1/TRBV3-2	ASSQVSGSSSYNEQF
15	TRBV6-2/TRBV6-3	ASSPGQQNGINQPQH
12	TRBV29-1	SVTGGGDADTQY
12	TRBV6-6	ASSKQQGYTEAF
11	TRBV2	ASQDTTNQPQH
9	TRBV20-1	SAGDNYEQY
12	TRBV18	ASGEQGRYTEAF
14	TRBV7-6	ASSFAGQDAPYEQY
14	TRBV5-5	ASSLQGTVNTGELF
12	TRBV6-5	ASSSTGRDTEAF
10	TRBV7-2	ASSQTGETQY
14	TRBV11-3	ASSLDGRKDQETQY
13	TRBV3-1/TRBV3-2	ASSPGSRYNEKLF
12	TRBV7-2	ASIEGRAKNIQY
12	TRBV5-1	ASSLGGTGDGYT
12	TRBV10-3	AIRPQDFLYGYT
11	TRBV7-3	ASSPDRNYGYT
12	TRBV7-9	ASGPWVGYYEQY
11	TRBV10-2	ASRAGGHNEQF
11	TRBV5-4	ASSFDRDQPQH
10	TRBV19	ASRGANTEAF
13	TRBV19	ASSTFTGETDTQY
13	TRBV9	ASSVVGASTGELF
11	TRBV7-3	ASSETGTDTQY
13	TRBV7-2	ASSRGDTSVGGYT
13	TRBV7-7	ASSLNGYSGNTIY
11	TRBV10-3	AIRADMDSPLH
13	TRBV7-2	ASSLIVGQPSTQY
13	TRBV5-4	ASSWGGADTDTQY
12	TRBV10-3	ASRQSFSGNTIY
15	TRBV28	ASPSHPSEGSQETQY
10	TRBV19	ASKTGGAEAF
9	TRBV20-1	SARYPYEQY
13	TRBV6-5	ASNQLGLSYNEQF
14	TRBV4-1	ASSQGQGTSTDTQY
13	TRBV7-3	ASSLAGGTYNEQF
12	TRBV19	ASSSKGTDGTQY
14	TRBV10-3	AISDPNQGAVQPQH
12	TRBV6-5	ASRPVSPVYGYT
13	TRBV2	ASSEARGSNQPQH
13	TRBV10-3	AIRRQGFGTDTQY
12	TRBV6-5	ASRGTDLSYEQY
11	TRBV5-1	ASTGVVGNEQF
13	TRBV7-9	ASTAQVGGSDEQF